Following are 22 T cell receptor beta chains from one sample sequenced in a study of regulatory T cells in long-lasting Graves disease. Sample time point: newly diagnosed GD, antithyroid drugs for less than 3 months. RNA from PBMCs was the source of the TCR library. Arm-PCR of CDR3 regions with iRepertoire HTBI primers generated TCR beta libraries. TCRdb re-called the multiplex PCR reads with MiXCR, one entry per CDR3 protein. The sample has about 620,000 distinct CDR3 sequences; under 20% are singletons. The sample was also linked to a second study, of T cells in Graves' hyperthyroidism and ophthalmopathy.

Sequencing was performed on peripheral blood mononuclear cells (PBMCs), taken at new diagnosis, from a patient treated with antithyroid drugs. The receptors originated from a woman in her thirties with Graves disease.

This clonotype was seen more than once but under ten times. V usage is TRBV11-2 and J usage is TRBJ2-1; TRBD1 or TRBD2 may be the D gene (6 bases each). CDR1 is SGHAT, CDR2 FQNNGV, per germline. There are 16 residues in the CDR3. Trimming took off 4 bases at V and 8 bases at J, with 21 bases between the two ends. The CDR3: CASSSPSGAAWDEQFF. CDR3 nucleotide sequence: TGTGCCAGCAGCTCCCCTTCGGGGGCGGCCTGGGATGAGCAGTTCTTC. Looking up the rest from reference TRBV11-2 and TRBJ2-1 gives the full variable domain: EAGVAQSPRYKIIEKRQSVAFWCNPISGHATLYWYQQILGQGPKLLIQFQNNGVVDDSQLPKDRFSAERLKGVDSTLKIQPAKLEDSAVYLCASSSPSGAAWDEQFFGPGTRLTVL.

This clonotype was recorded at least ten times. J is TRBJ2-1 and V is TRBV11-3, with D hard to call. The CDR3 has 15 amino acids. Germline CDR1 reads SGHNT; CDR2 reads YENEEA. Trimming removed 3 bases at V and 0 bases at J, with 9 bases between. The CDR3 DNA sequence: TGTGCCAGCAGCTTTAGAGCGACCTCCTACAATGAGCAGTTCTTC. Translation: CASSFRATSYNEQFF.

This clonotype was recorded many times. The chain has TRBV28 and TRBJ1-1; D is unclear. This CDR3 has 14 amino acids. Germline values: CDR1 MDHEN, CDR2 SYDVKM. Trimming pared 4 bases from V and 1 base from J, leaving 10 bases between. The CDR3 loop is CASSSAGTNTEAFF. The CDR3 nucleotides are TGTGCCAGCAGTTCTGCCGGTACGAACACTGAAGCTTTCTTT.

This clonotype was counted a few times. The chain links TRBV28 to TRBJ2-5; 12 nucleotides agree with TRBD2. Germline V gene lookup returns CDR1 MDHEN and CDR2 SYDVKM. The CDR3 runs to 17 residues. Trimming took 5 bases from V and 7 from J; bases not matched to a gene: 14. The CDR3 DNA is TGTGCCAGCAGTACAAGGACTAGCGGGACCCTTTCAGTGACCCAGTACTTC. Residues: CASSTRTSGTLSVTQYF.

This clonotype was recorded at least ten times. The CDR3: CASSYGQGVYNEQFF. Here the CDR3 DNA reads TGTGCCAGCAGCTACGGACAGGGGGTCTACAATGAGCAGTTCTTC. The chain employs TRBV11-3 and TRBJ2-1, with 10 bases matching TRBD1. CDR1 and CDR2 (germline): SGHNT, YENEEA. Trimming removed 4 bases from V and 3 bases from J; junction bases left unmatched: 3. The CDR3 covers 15 residues. Complete variable domain (other parts from reference TRBV11-3 and TRBJ2-1): EAGVVQSPRYKIIEKKQPVAFWCNPISGHNTLYWYLQNLGQGPELLIRYENEEAVDDSQLPKDRFSAERLKGVDSTLKIQPAELGDSAVYLCASSYGQGVYNEQFFGPGTRLTVL.

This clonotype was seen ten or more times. The CDR3 is CASSVEGYTEAFF. The CDR3 DNA is TGTGCCAGCAGCGTCGAAGGATACACTGAAGCTTTCTTT. The genes are TRBV2 and TRBJ1-1; unclear D gene. The V end lost 6 bases, the J end lost 3 bases, and 11 bases lay between the germline ends. Germline V lookup: CDR1 SNHLY, CDR2 FYNNEI. The CDR3 totals 13 residues.

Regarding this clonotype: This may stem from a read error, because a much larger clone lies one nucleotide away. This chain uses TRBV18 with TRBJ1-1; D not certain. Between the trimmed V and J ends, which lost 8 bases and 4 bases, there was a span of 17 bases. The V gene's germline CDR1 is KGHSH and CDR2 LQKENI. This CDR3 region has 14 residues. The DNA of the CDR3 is TGTGCCAGCACTAAGACCGCCGAGGGCACTGAAGCTTTCTTT. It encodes CASTKTAEGTEAFF. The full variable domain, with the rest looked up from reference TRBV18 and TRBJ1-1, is NAGVMQNPRHLVRRRGQEARLRCSPMKGHSHVYWYRQLPEEGLKFMVYLQKENIIDESGMPKERFSAEFPKEGPSILRIQQVVRGDSAAYFCASTKTAEGTEAFFGQGTRLTVV.

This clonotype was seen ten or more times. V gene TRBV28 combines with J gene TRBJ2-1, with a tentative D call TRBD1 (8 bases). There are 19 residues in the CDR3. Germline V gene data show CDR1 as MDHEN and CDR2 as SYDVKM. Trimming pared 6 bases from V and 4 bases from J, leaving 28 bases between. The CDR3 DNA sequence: TGTGCCAGCAGCCCCACGGCCCCTCACAGGGGGGGGGTATACAATGAGCAGTTCTTC. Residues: CASSPTAPHRGGVYNEQFF.

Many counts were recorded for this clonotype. CDR3 sequence reads: CASSLLAGVSQETQYF. The CDR3 DNA sequence: TGTGCCAGCAGTTTACTAGCGGGAGTGAGTCAGGAGACCCAGTACTTC. This sequence joins TRBV12-3 or TRBV12-4 and TRBJ2-5; 10 bases line up with TRBD2. V gave up 2 bases and J gave up 5 bases; unmatched junction bases: 8. This CDR3 is 16 amino acids long.

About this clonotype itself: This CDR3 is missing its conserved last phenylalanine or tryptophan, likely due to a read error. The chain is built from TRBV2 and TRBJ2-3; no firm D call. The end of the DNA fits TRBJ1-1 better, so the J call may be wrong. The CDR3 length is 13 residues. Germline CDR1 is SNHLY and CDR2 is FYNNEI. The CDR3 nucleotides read TGTGCCAGCAGTGCCCTTGGGAACACTGAAGCTTTCCTT. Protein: CASSALGNTEAFL.

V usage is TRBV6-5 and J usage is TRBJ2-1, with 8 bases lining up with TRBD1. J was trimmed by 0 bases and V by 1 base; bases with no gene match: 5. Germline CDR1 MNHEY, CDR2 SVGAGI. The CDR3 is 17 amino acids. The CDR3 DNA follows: TGTGCCAGCAGTTACTACCCGGGACAGGTCTCCTACAATGAGCAGTTCTTC. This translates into CASSYYPGQVSYNEQFF.

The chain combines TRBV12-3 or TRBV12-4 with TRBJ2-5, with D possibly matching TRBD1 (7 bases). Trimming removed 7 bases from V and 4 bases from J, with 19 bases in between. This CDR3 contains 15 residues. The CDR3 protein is CASTRRQGGRETQYF. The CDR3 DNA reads TGTGCCAGCACCCGTCGGCAGGGGGGCCGAGAGACCCAGTACTTC.

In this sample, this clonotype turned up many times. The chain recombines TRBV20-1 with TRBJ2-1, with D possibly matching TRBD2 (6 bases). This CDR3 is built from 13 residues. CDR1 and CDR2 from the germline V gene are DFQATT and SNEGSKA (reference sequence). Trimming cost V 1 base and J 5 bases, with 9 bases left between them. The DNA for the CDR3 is TGCAGTGCTAGAGCGGGAGCCAACAATGAGCAGTTCTTC. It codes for CSARAGANNEQFF.

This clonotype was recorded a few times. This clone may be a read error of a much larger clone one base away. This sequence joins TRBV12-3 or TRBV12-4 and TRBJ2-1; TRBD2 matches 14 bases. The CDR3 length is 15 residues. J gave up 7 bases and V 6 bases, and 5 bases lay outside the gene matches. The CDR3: CASSRLAGGANEQFF. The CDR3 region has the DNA TGTGCCAGCAGCCGACTAGCGGGAGGGGCAAATGAGCAGTTCTTC.

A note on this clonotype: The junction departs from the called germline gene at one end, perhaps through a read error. The CDR3 region is CASSLGPRSGSEAFF. CDR3 in DNA: TGTGCCAGCAGCTTAGGACCGCGAAGTGGTTCGGAAGCTTTCTTT. J is TRBJ1-1 and V is TRBV12-3 or TRBV12-4, with D unresolved. The length of the CDR3 is 15 residues.

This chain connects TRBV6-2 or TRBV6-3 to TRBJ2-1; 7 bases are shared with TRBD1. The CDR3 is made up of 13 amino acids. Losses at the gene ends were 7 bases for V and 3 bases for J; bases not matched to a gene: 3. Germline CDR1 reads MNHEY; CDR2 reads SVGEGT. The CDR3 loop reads CASNRDSYNEQFF. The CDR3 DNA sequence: TGTGCCAGCAATCGGGACAGCTACAATGAGCAGTTCTTC.

The CDR3 is CASSLAGTEVFQYF. The CDR3 DNA sequence: TGTGCCAGCAGCTTAGCCGGGACAGAAGTATTTCAGTACTTC. V is TRBV7-8 and J is TRBJ2-7; 7 bases match TRBD1. The J segment lost 10 bases and the V segment lost 0 bases, leaving 9 bases of the junction unmatched. CDR1 is SGHVS and CDR2 is FQNEAQ in the germline V gene. This CDR3 is 14 amino acids long. The full variable domain, rest sourced from reference TRBV7-8 and TRBJ2-7, is GAGVSQSPRYKVAKRGQDVALRCDPISGHVSLFWYQQALGQGPEFLTYFQNEAQLDKSGLPSDRFFAERPEGSVSTLKIQRTQQEDSAVYLCASSLAGTEVFQYFGPGTRLTVT.

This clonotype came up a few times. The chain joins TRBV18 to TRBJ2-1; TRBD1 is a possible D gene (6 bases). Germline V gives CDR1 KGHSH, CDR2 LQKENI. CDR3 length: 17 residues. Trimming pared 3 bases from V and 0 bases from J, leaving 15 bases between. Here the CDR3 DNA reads TGTGCCAGCTCACCCCTGGGTCCGGACAGCTCCTACAATGAGCAGTTCTTC. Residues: CASSPLGPDSSYNEQFF.

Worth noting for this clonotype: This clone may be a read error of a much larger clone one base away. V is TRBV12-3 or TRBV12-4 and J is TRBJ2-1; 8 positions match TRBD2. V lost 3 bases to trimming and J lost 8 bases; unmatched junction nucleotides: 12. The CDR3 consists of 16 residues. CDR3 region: CASSFPGSGSLDEQFF. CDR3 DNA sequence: TGTGCCAGCAGTTTTCCGGGGAGCGGGAGTCTCGATGAGCAGTTCTTC.

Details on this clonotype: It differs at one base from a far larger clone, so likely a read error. CDR3 region: CASRPLGQGTYEQFF. CDR3 in DNA: TGTGCCAGCAGACCCCTAGGACAGGGTACCTACGAGCAGTTCTTC. The chain carries TRBV28 and TRBJ2-5; 8 positions match TRBD1. Judging by the DNA end, TRBJ2-1 fits better; the J call may be wrong. The germline gives CDR1 MDHEN, CDR2 SYDVKM. There are 15 residues in the CDR3.

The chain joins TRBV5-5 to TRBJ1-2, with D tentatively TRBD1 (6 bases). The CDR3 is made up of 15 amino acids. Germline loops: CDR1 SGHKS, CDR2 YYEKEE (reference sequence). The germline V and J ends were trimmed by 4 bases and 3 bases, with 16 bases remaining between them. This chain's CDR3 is CASSLRGGWDYGYTF. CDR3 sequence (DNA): TGTGCCAGCAGCCTGAGGGGGGGCTGGGACTATGGCTACACCTTC.

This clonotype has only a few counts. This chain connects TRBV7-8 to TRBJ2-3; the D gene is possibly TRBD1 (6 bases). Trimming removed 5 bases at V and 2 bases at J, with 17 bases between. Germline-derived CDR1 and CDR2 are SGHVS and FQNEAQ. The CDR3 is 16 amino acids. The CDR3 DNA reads TGTGCCAGCAGCCCCCCAGCAGGGGCCTTCACAGATACGCAGTATTTT. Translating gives CASSPPAGAFTDTQYF.